This entry lists 20 T cell receptor beta chains sequenced from one sample in a study of T-cell memory formation after mild COVID-19. TCRdb passed the 5' RACE reads through MiXCR, listing each CDR3 protein once. This table has under 200,000 distinct CDR3 sequences, 11% appearing once. Sequenced input: PBMCs or a T cell subset sorted from them (not recorded which). Source of these receptors: a man aged 18 to 30 who had mild COVID-19 (a few samples of this study predate the infection). Cell type and time point are not known.

This clonotype appeared a few times. The CDR3 sequence is CASSYNAPTKGPGNTIYF. In nucleotides, the CDR3 is TGTGCCAGCAGTTACAATGCACCTACGAAGGGGCCGGGAAACACCATATATTTT. The chain joins TRBV6-5 to TRBJ1-3, with D maybe TRBD1 (5 bases). Trimming took off 2 bases at V and 4 bases at J, with 21 bases between the two ends. Germline CDR1 is MNHEY and CDR2 is SVGAGI. This CDR3 comprises 18 residues.

This chain uses TRBV15 with TRBJ2-2; the match to TRBD1 covers 8 bases. J was trimmed by 6 bases and V by 2 bases; bases with no gene match: 2. The CDR3 extends over 14 amino acids. The germline CDR1 and CDR2 sequences are LNHNV and YYDKDF (reference sequence). In nucleotides, the CDR3 is TGTGCCACCAGCAGAAACAGGGGGTCCGGGGAGCTGTTTTTT. Translating gives CATSRNRGSGELFF.

About this clonotype: A read error may explain this, as a much larger clone is one base away. The chain combines TRBV5-3 with TRBJ2-2; D not certain. TRBV5-3 is flagged as an ORF with uncertain function. The length of the CDR3 is 14 residues. V was trimmed by 0 bases and J by 4 bases, leaving 7 bases between them. The CDR3 loop is CARSLDSSTGELFF. CDR3 in DNA: TGTGCCAGAAGCTTGGACAGTTCCACCGGGGAGCTGTTTTTT.

This clonotype was recorded at least ten times. The genes are TRBV4-3 and TRBJ2-3; D unclear. The V and J ends lost 1 base and 4 bases respectively, with 3 bases between them. Germline values: CDR1 LGHNA, CDR2 YSLEER. The length of the CDR3 is 12 residues. CDR3 loop: CASSQVADTQYF. The CDR3 nucleotides are TGCGCCAGCAGCCAAGTTGCAGATACGCAGTATTTT.

This clonotype was recorded many times. J is TRBJ2-1 and V is TRBV7-2, with 11 bases aligning to TRBD2. J was trimmed by 7 bases and V by 3 bases; bases with no gene match: 8. From germline, CDR1 is SGHTA and CDR2 FQGNSA. This CDR3 comprises 16 residues. The CDR3 bases are TGTGCCAGCAGCTTTAGCGGGGGGGCCTTCGGGAATGAGCAGTTCTTC. This sequence encodes CASSFSGGAFGNEQFF.

J is TRBJ2-7 and V is TRBV28, with TRBD1 matching over 8 bases. The CDR3 is 15 residues long. Unmatched junction bases numbered 6, after V lost 4 bases and J lost 1 base. CDR1 is MDHEN and CDR2 is SYDVKM in the germline V gene. The CDR3 region is CASSSRTGRSYEQYV. In nucleotides, the CDR3 is TGTGCCAGCAGTTCGCGGACAGGGAGATCCTACGAGCAGTACGTC.

The J gene is TRBJ1-3, the V gene TRBV29-1; no clear D. The CDR3 has 14 residues. Deletions cut 6 bases from V and 0 bases from J, with 12 bases between. The germline CDR1 and CDR2 sequences are SQVTM and ANQGSEA. CDR3 nucleotides: TGCAGCGTGGTCCCTTTAGTCTCTGGAAACACCATATATTTT. It codes for CSVVPLVSGNTIYF.

The chain carries TRBV28 and TRBJ1-6; 7 nucleotides line up with TRBD1. The trim removed 5 bases at V and 8 bases at J, leaving 6 bases unmatched. CDR3 length: 14 amino acids. Germline CDR1 and CDR2: MDHEN and SYDVKM. CDR3 nucleotide sequence: TGTGCCAGCAGTCCCGGACAGGTGTATTCACCCCTCCACTTT. Amino acids: CASSPGQVYSPLHF.

The chain employs TRBV29-1 and TRBJ1-1, with unresolved D. In germline, CDR1 is SQVTM, CDR2 ANQGSEA. Trimming shortened V by 5 bases and J by 8 bases, and 12 bases separated the two germline ends. There are 11 residues in the CDR3. CDR3 residues: CSVRTGIEAFF. The CDR3, as DNA: TGCAGCGTTCGGACGGGTATAGAAGCTTTCTTT.

V is TRBV4-2 and J is TRBJ1-1; D gene unclear. The germline V gene has CDR1 LGHNA and CDR2 YNFKEQ. Trimming removed 0 bases from V and 10 bases from J, with 15 bases in between. The CDR3 has 14 residues. Here the CDR3 reads CASSQESGRIRAFF. The CDR3, as DNA: TGTGCCAGCAGCCAAGAATCGGGCAGGATAAGAGCTTTCTTT.

The chain is built from TRBV5-1 and TRBJ2-7, with 7 bases that match TRBD2. The CDR3 is 15 amino acids. Trimming at V came to 0 bases and at J to 6 bases, leaving 9 bases not matched to a gene. CDR1 and CDR2 from the germline V gene are SGHRS and YFSETQ. CDR3 nucleotides: TGCGCCAGCAGCTTGGGACTAGCTGGATTTTCCGAGCAGTACTTC. Protein sequence: CASSLGLAGFSEQYF.

This clonotype was picked up a small number of times. The chain recombines TRBV6-5 with TRBJ2-7; D may correspond to TRBD1 or TRBD2 (5 bases each). The ends were cut back, 8 bases at V and 5 bases at J, with 16 bases in the middle. The CDR3 totals 13 residues. CDR1 MNHEY and CDR2 SVGAGI come from the germline V gene. In nucleotides, the CDR3 is TGTGCCAGCCGGGCTGGGGGAATAAACGAGCAGTACTTC. Protein: CASRAGGINEQYF.

The J gene is TRBJ2-1, the V gene TRBV7-2, with 9 bases fitting TRBD1. V shed 5 bases and J 10 bases; nucleotides not matched to a gene: 6. The CDR3 sequence is 13 residues long. Per germline, CDR1 SGHTA and CDR2 FQGNSA. As DNA, the CDR3 is TGTGCCAGCAGCCTGGGACAGGGCAGGGAGCAGTTCTTC. This gives the protein CASSLGQGREQFF.

This chain links TRBV12-3 or TRBV12-4 with TRBJ2-5; the D gene is possibly TRBD1 (6 bases). The V end lost 4 bases, the J end lost 1 base, and 19 bases lay between the germline ends. The CDR3 loop spans 17 amino acids. As DNA, the CDR3 is TGTGCCAGCAGTTACGACAGGCTCGCTACCCCCCAAGAGACCCAGTACTTC. This gives the protein CASSYDRLATPQETQYF.

The V and J genes are TRBV4-3 and TRBJ2-1, with 10 positions matching TRBD2. J lost 5 bases, V lost 4 bases, and 8 bases had no gene match. The V gene's germline CDR1 is LGHNA and CDR2 YSLEER. The CDR3 length is 16 residues. This chain's CDR3 is CASSPGLAGVNNEQFF. In DNA form, the CDR3 reads TGCGCCAGCAGCCCCGGCCTAGCGGGGGTCAACAATGAGCAGTTCTTC.

V gene TRBV5-1 combines with J gene TRBJ2-1, with 7 bases fitting TRBD2. The CDR3 has 16 amino acids. Per germline, CDR1 SGHRS and CDR2 YFSETQ. V lost 4 bases and J lost 2; bases outside the gene matches: 9. CDR3 region: CASSPAGVGPYNEQFF. The CDR3 DNA reads as TGCGCCAGCAGCCCCGCGGGGGTAGGGCCCTACAATGAGCAGTTCTTC.

There are a few counts of this clonotype. This rearrangement joins TRBV5-1 to TRBJ1-2; TRBD1 aligns across 7 bases. The CDR3 has 16 residues. Germline trimming cut 4 bases from V and 3 bases from J; bases unmatched to any gene: 12. CDR1 is SGHRS and CDR2 is YFSETQ in the germline V gene. The CDR3 is CASSAGTADLYYGYTF. The CDR3, as DNA: TGCGCCAGCAGCGCCGGGACAGCCGACCTGTACTATGGCTACACCTTC.

Only a few counts were recorded for this clonotype. V and J are TRBV6-2 or TRBV6-3 and TRBJ2-3; possibly TRBD2 for D (6 bases). The V end lost 6 bases, the J end lost 6 bases, and 19 bases lay between the germline ends. CDR1 MNHEY and CDR2 SVGEGT come from the germline V gene. The CDR3 is 15 amino acids. Here the CDR3 DNA reads TGTGCCAGCAGACGACACCTAGCGACCAGGGATACGCAGTATTTT. Translated, it gives CASRRHLATRDTQYF.

The rearrangement uses TRBV6-2 or TRBV6-3 and TRBJ2-1; 9 bases fit TRBD2. CDR1 is MNHEY and CDR2 is SVGEGT in the germline V gene. The CDR3 sequence is 15 residues long. Losses at the gene ends were 8 bases for V and 2 bases for J; bases not matched to a gene: 7. The chain's CDR3 is CASRPSGAPYNEQFF. As DNA, the CDR3 is TGTGCCAGCCGCCCTAGCGGGGCCCCCTACAATGAGCAGTTCTTC.

The V gene is TRBV20-1, the J gene TRBJ2-6, with 10 bases identical to TRBD2. Germline-derived CDR1 and CDR2 are DFQATT and SNEGSKA (reference sequence). With V trimmed by 0 bases and J by 0 bases, 2 bases remained unmatched. This CDR3 spans 17 amino acids. The CDR3 reads CSARELAGLSGANVLTF. The CDR3 DNA follows: TGCAGTGCTAGAGAACTAGCGGGGCTCTCTGGGGCCAACGTCCTGACTTTC.